This is a list of T cell receptor beta chains from one sample in a study of CD4+ T cells in melanoma. The method was immunoSEQ multiplex PCR; TCRdb's version includes in-frame clones alone and lacks a portion of them. The table records 52,000 or so clones, roughly three quarters of them present only once. Material for sequencing was tumor tissue. These receptors all come from a human donor with melanoma. CDR3s include the opening cysteine and the closing phenylalanine or tryptophan. The D gene is left open where the match is weak. Size is omitted from some rows. Given values are once, few, many or a class for expanded clones.

J,size,D,V,CDR3,DNA
TRBJ2-5,NA,NA,TRBV7-9,CASSFDPPREETQYF,TGTGCCAGCAGCTTCGACCCACCGAGGGAAGAGACCCAGTACTTC
TRBJ1-4,NA,TRBD1,TRBV2,CASSDLRSSGGKLFF,TGTGCCAGCAGTGATTTGCGGTCCTCAGGGGGAAAACTGTTTTTT
TRBJ2-7,NA,TRBD1,TRBV7-9,CASSLDRAAGEQYF,TGTGCCAGCAGTTTGGACAGGGCAGCCGGCGAGCAGTACTTC
TRBJ2-7,few,TRBD1,TRBV7-2,CASSKGQGDEQYF,TGTGCCAGCAGTAAGGGACAGGGAGACGAGCAGTACTTC
TRBJ2-3,NA,NA,TRBV5-8,CASSLGGTSTDTQYF,TGTGCCAGCAGCTTGGGGGGAACTAGCACAGATACGCAGTATTTT
TRBJ1-3,NA,NA,TRBV18,CASSPDGWAANTIYF,TGTGCCAGCTCACCTGATGGATGGGCTGCAAACACCATATATTTT
TRBJ1-1,NA,NA,TRBV6-5,CASSYASGIDTEAFF,TGTGCCAGCAGTTACGCCTCAGGGATTGACACTGAAGCTTTCTTT
TRBJ1-1,NA,TRBD1,TRBV15,CATSRADRGRRTEAFF,TGTGCCACCAGCAGAGCGGACAGGGGGCGCCGGACTGAAGCTTTCTTT
TRBJ1-2,NA,TRBD1,TRBV7-9,CASSPTTGGDGYTF,TGTGCCAGCAGCCCCACTACAGGGGGCGATGGCTACACCTTC
TRBJ2-3,NA,NA,TRBV19,CASSINTDTQYF,TGTGCCAGTAGTATAAACACAGATACGCAGTATTTT
TRBJ2-7,NA,TRBD1,TRBV5-5,CASSPSTGQREQYF,TGTGCCAGCAGCCCATCGACAGGGCAAAGGGAGCAGTACTTC
TRBJ2-2,once,NA,TRBV5-1,CASSFETGELFF,TGCGCCAGCAGCTTCGAGACCGGGGAGCTGTTTTTT
TRBJ2-7,NA,NA,TRBV5-1,CASSLATGKSSYEQYF,TGCGCCAGCAGCTTGGCGACGGGTAAAAGCTCCTACGAGCAGTACTTC
TRBJ1-6,few,NA,TRBV6-5,CASRSGPPLHF,TGTGCCAGCAGGTCCGGTCCACCCCTCCACTTT
TRBJ2-1,NA,NA,TRBV5-5,CASSFESGEQFF,TGTGCCAGCAGCTTCGAGTCCGGTGAGCAGTTCTTC
TRBJ2-7,once,NA,TRBV11-2,CASSLLGGVNEQYF,TGTGCCAGCAGCTTATTAGGGGGGGTCAACGAGCAGTACTTC
TRBJ2-7,NA,NA,TRBV7-2,CASSINRDGSYEQYF,TGTGCCAGCAGTATCAACCGGGACGGGTCCTACGAGCAGTACTTC
TRBJ1-4,NA,NA,TRBV6-1,CASNQNAGLKLFF,TGTGCCAGCAATCAGAACGCAGGGCTAAAACTGTTTTTT
TRBJ2-7,NA,NA,TRBV10-2,CASSVRDPYEQYF,TGCGCCAGCAGTGTAAGGGACCCCTACGAGCAGTACTTC
TRBJ2-3,NA,TRBD2,TRBV5-6,CASRATSGVPSTDTQYF,TGTGCCAGCAGGGCGACTAGCGGGGTACCTAGCACAGATACGCAGTATTTT
TRBJ1-2,NA,NA,TRBV9,CASSVDRGGYTF,TGTGCCAGCAGCGTAGATCGGGGAGGCTACACCTTC
TRBJ2-5,NA,TRBD1,TRBV7-9,CASSWQPTGVQETQYF,TGTGCCAGCAGCTGGCAGCCTACAGGGGTCCAAGAGACCCAGTACTTC
TRBJ2-2,NA,NA,TRBV7-6,CASSLVGAALPGELFF,TGTGCCAGCAGCTTAGTTGGGGCAGCCCTCCCCGGGGAGCTGTTTTTT
TRBJ2-2,once,TRBD2,TRBV2,CASSPLGGSTGELFF,TGTGCCAGCAGCCCCTTGGGGGGGTCCACCGGGGAGCTGTTTTTT
TRBJ2-7,NA,TRBD1,TRBV7-6,CASSSPGGYEQYF,TGTGCCAGCAGCAGCCCAGGGGGCTACGAGCAGTACTTC
TRBJ1-1,NA,NA,TRBV14,CASSLHGSTEAFF,TGTGCCAGCAGCCTGCACGGGAGCACTGAAGCTTTCTTT
TRBJ2-7,once,NA,TRBV6-6,CASSYAGGAYEQYF,TGTGCCAGCAGTTACGCGGGCGGGGCGTACGAGCAGTACTTC
TRBJ2-1,once,TRBD2,TRBV11-2,CASGVRLAALSYNEQFF,TGTGCCAGCGGGGTACGACTAGCGGCCCTTTCCTACAATGAGCAGTTCTTC
TRBJ1-3,NA,NA,TRBV5-1,CASSLDLLGGNTIYF,TGCGCCAGCAGCCTAGACTTATTGGGTGGAAACACCATATATTTT
TRBJ2-1,NA,TRBD1,TRBV18,CASSPPGQGYYNEQFF,TGTGCCAGCTCACCACCGGGACAGGGGTATTACAATGAGCAGTTCTTC
TRBJ2-7,NA,NA,TRBV6-5,CASGAATGWGREQYF,TGTGCCAGTGGGGCGGCCACCGGCTGGGGCCGAGAGCAGTACTTC
TRBJ1-6,few,NA,TRBV6-5,CASSLPGAESPLHF,TGTGCCAGCAGTTTGCCGGGGGCGGAATCACCCCTCCACTTT
TRBJ1-1,NA,TRBD1,TRBV5-8,CASSLVGQETEAFF,TGTGCCAGCAGCTTGGTCGGACAGGAGACTGAAGCTTTCTTT
TRBJ2-7,NA,NA,TRBV6-5,CASSRDGSYEQYF,TGTGCCAGCAGCCGGGACGGCTCCTACGAGCAGTACTTC
TRBJ1-4,NA,TRBD1,TRBV9,CASSGLGTGADEKLFF,TGTGCCAGCAGCGGACTCGGGACAGGGGCGGATGAAAAACTGTTTTTT
TRBJ2-7,many,TRBD1,TRBV9,CASSEGQGSYEQYF,TGTGCCAGCAGCGAGGGACAGGGGAGCTACGAGCAGTACTTC
TRBJ2-5,many,NA,TRBV5-5,CASSLVQGVGETQYF,TGTGCCAGCAGCTTGGTCCAGGGAGTGGGAGAGACCCAGTACTTC
TRBJ1-3,NA,NA,TRBV6-6,CASKGGGNTIYF,TGTGCCAGCAAGGGGGGTGGAAACACCATATATTTT
TRBJ2-7,NA,NA,TRBV7-3,CASSLSFYEQYF,TGTGCCAGCAGCCTCTCGTTCTACGAGCAGTACTTC
TRBJ1-3,NA,NA,TRBV2,CASRTGPSTSGNTIYF,TGTGCCAGCAGGACCGGGCCCAGCACGTCTGGAAACACCATATATTTT
TRBJ2-5,NA,TRBD1,TRBV19,CASSNPRQGEETQYF,TGTGCCAGTAGTAACCCCAGACAGGGAGAAGAGACCCAGTACTTC
TRBJ1-1,NA,NA,TRBV10-2,CASSESDSSRAFF,TGCGCCAGCAGTGAATCGGACTCAAGTCGGGCTTTCTTT
TRBJ1-6,few,TRBD1,TRBV4-1,CASSQSFRGENSPLHF,TGCGCCAGCAGCCAGAGTTTCAGGGGGGAAAATTCACCCCTCCACTTT
TRBJ1-5,NA,TRBD1,TRBV19,CASSSGTGEGQPQHF,TGTGCCAGTAGTTCCGGGACAGGGGAGGGTCAGCCCCAGCATTTT
TRBJ2-7,few,TRBD2,TRBV5-4,CASSFKTSGGISSYEQYF,TGTGCCAGCAGCTTTAAGACTAGCGGGGGGATAAGCTCCTACGAGCAGTACTTC
TRBJ2-1,NA,TRBD1,TRBV7-9,CASSRQGVLSNEQFF,TGTGCCAGCAGCCGACAGGGTGTGCTTTCCAATGAGCAGTTCTTC
TRBJ1-5,many,NA,TRBV9,CASSETDSNQPQHF,TGTGCCAGCAGTGAGACAGATAGCAATCAGCCCCAGCATTTT
TRBJ1-2,NA,NA,TRBV7-9,CASSFNPGANYGYTF,TGTGCCAGCAGCTTTAACCCGGGGGCGAACTATGGCTACACCTTC
TRBJ2-7,NA,TRBD1,TRBV5-4,CASRTGSSEQYF,TGTGCCAGTCGGACAGGCTCCTCCGAGCAGTACTTC
TRBJ2-7,many,NA,TRBV9,CASSVSSTGYSYEQYF,TGTGCCAGCAGCGTTAGTTCGACAGGATACTCCTACGAGCAGTACTTC
TRBJ2-7,few,NA,TRBV10-3,CAISESLRGSYEQYF,TGTGCCATCAGTGAGTCTCTCAGGGGCTCCTACGAGCAGTACTTC
TRBJ2-5,NA,NA,TRBV28,CASSPKWETQYF,TGTGCCAGCAGTCCTAAGTGGGAGACCCAGTACTTC
TRBJ2-1,NA,NA,TRBV4-1,CASSHPSSYNEQFF,TGCGCCAGCAGCCACCCGAGCTCCTACAATGAGCAGTTCTTC